These 14 T cell receptor beta chains share one sample of origin, sequenced in a study of blood T cell repertoires in COVID-19. Sequenced by immunoSEQ multiplex PCR; TCRdb stores in-frame clones only, minus some. Here the sample spans 150,000 to 200,000 clones, about 88% being singletons. The sequencing input was peripheral blood. The origin of the receptors is a woman older than 75 with acute or convalescent COVID-19.

This clone was counted a single time. The chain is built from TRBV2 and TRBJ1-2; 7 bases align to TRBD1. CDR1 is SNHLY, CDR2 FYNNEI, per germline. V lost 5 bases and J lost 2; bases outside the gene matches: 5. The CDR3 sequence is 14 residues long. CDR3 amino acids: CASSRGPSNYGYTF. Written as DNA, the CDR3 is TGTGCCAGCAGTAGGGGGCCCTCCAACTATGGCTACACCTTC.

The V call is TRBV28, the J call TRBJ2-1, with a weak D call TRBD2 (6 bases). The CDR3 contains 15 residues. From germline, CDR1 is MDHEN and CDR2 SYDVKM. V gave up 6 bases and J gave up 6 bases, with 18 bases separating them. The CDR3 nucleotides read TGTGCCAGCAGCAAAGAGGCTAGCGAAACCAATGAGCAGTTCTTC. The encoded protein is CASSKEASETNEQFF.

The CDR3 sequence is CASSQDPAGHYGYTF. The CDR3 nucleotides are TGCGCCAGCAGCCAAGATCCAGCGGGACACTATGGCTACACCTTC. The V call is TRBV4-1, the J call TRBJ1-2; possibly TRBD1 for D (5 bases). The V gene lost 0 bases and the J gene lost 3 bases, with 11 bases spanning the gap. This CDR3 has 15 residues. Germline V gene lookup returns CDR1 MGHRA and CDR2 YSYEKL.

This clone was seen only once. V and J are TRBV7-2 and TRBJ1-2, with a tentative D call TRBD1 (6 bases). The CDR3 has 14 amino acids. The germline V gene has CDR1 SGHTA and CDR2 FQGNSA. The ends were cut back, 5 bases at V and 1 base at J, with 11 bases in the middle. CDR3 sequence (DNA): TGTGCCAGCAGCCCGGGACATTTTAACTATGGCTACACCTTC. This codes for CASSPGHFNYGYTF.

J is TRBJ2-1 and V is TRBV15; TRBD1 matches 8 bases. This CDR3 has 15 amino acids. The germline V gene has CDR1 LNHNV and CDR2 YYDKDF (reference sequence). J lost 5 bases, V lost 5 bases, and 8 bases had no gene match. CDR3 residues: CATSRTGGWDNEQFF. The CDR3 DNA reads TGTGCCACCAGCCGCACAGGGGGTTGGGACAATGAGCAGTTCTTC.

CDR3 bases: TGTGCCAGCAGCCGAGACAGGGTTACGGAAGCTTTCTTT. It yields the protein CASSRDRVTEAFF. The rearrangement links TRBV3-1 (or the pseudogene TRBV3-2) to TRBJ1-1, with 7 bases matching TRBD1. Germline CDR1 and CDR2: LGHDT and YNNKEL (reference sequence). The CDR3 is made up of 13 amino acids. The J segment lost 8 bases and the V segment lost 4 bases, leaving 7 bases of the junction unmatched.

This clone was seen more than once but under ten times. This chain joins TRBV6-2 or TRBV6-3 and TRBJ1-4; TRBD1 aligns across 7 bases. Per germline, CDR1 MNHEY and CDR2 SVGEGT. The CDR3 length is 15 residues. The ends lost 2 bases at V and 11 bases at J; junction bases unmatched: 11. Here the CDR3 reads CASSYGDRDGRKLFF. The CDR3 DNA reads TGTGCCAGCAGTTACGGTGACAGGGATGGAAGGAAACTGTTTTTT.

This sequence joins TRBV4-2 and TRBJ2-1, with TRBD2 as a possible D gene (5 bases). The CDR3 totals 14 residues. The germline V and J ends were trimmed by 1 base and 9 bases, with 13 bases remaining between them. Looked up from germline, CDR1 is LGHNA and CDR2 is YNFKEQ. The CDR3 reads CASSQGENSGEQFF. The CDR3 DNA sequence: TGTGCCAGCAGCCAAGGGGAAAACAGCGGTGAGCAGTTCTTC.

The chain carries TRBV12-3 or TRBV12-4 and TRBJ2-3; TRBD2 is a possible D gene (6 bases). The CDR3 consists of 13 residues. The ends were cut back, 3 bases at V and 9 bases at J, with 13 bases in the middle. The CDR3 spells CASSFRAGQTQYF. CDR3 sequence (DNA): TGTGCCAGCAGTTTTAGGGCGGGGCAAACGCAGTATTTT.

The J gene is TRBJ2-2, the V gene TRBV6-5, with D tentatively TRBD1 (5 bases). CDR3 length equals 13 residues. Per germline, CDR1 MNHEY and CDR2 SVGAGI. The CDR3 loop reads CASRGQYTGELFF. The CDR3 DNA follows: TGTGCATCCCGCGGACAATACACCGGGGAGCTGTTTTTT.

This rearrangement joins TRBV15 to TRBJ2-7; 9 bases line up with TRBD1. There are 18 residues in the CDR3. V lost 8 bases and J lost 0; bases outside the gene matches: 17. CDR1 LNHNV and CDR2 YYDKDF come from the germline V gene (reference sequence). DNA of the CDR3: TGTGCCACCCAGAGGGGACAGGGAGTAGGTCGGTCCTCCTACGAGCAGTACTTC. Translated, it gives CATQRGQGVGRSSYEQYF. The whole variable domain, filled in from reference TRBV15 and TRBJ2-7, reads DAMVIQNPRYQVTQFGKPVTLSCSQTLNHNVMYWYQQKSSQAPKLLFHYYDKDFNNEADTPDNFQSRRPNTSFCFLDIRSPGLGDTAMYLCATQRGQGVGRSSYEQYFGPGTRLTVT.

This clone occurred once. The chain's CDR3 is CASGQGVGNEQFF. CDR3 in DNA: TGTGCCAGCGGACAGGGGGTAGGCAATGAGCAGTTCTTC. This sequence joins TRBV6-5 and TRBJ2-1; 10 positions match TRBD1. The CDR3 has 13 amino acids. V trimming: 8 bases; J trimming: 6 bases; junction bases outside the gene matches: 4. The germline gives CDR1 MNHEY, CDR2 SVGAGI.

This clone showed up just once. The chain recombines TRBV10-1 with TRBJ2-7; TRBD2 agrees at 7 bases. The CDR3 is 13 residues long. CDR1 and CDR2 from the germline V gene are WNHNN and SYGVQD (reference sequence). V dropped 2 bases and J dropped 4; count of bases not matched to a gene: 2. The DNA of the CDR3 is TGCGCCAGCAGTGAGCCCGGGGGGTACGAGCAGTACTTC. This sequence encodes CASSEPGGYEQYF.

The chain is built from TRBV6-5 and TRBJ2-7; 8 bases are shared with TRBD2. Germline V gene sequence: CDR1 MNHEY, CDR2 SVGAGI. This CDR3 spans 14 amino acids. Trimming cost V 0 bases and J 2 bases; bases outside gene matches: 0. DNA for the CDR3: TGTGCCAGCAGTTACTCGCGGGGGGCCTACGAGCAGTACTTC. This encodes CASSYSRGAYEQYF.